The 20 T cell receptor beta chains below were found in one sample sequenced in a study of T cells in severe cutaneous drug reactions. Bulk and single-cell libraries used iRepertoire multiplex PCR with TCR subtype-specific primers. TCRdb reprocessed the multiplex PCR reads, with one entry per CDR3 protein and no DNA. The sample table sets out 9,500 to 11,000 distinct CDR3 sequences. Carbamazepine had induced Stevens-Johnson syndrome or toxic epidermal necrolysis in the sequenced donors. Sequencing used cells from a skin blister. All receptors derive from a human donor with Stevens-Johnson syndrome, a severe cutaneous drug reaction.

The rearrangement links TRBV29-1 to TRBJ1-2. CDR3 length: 13 residues. Germline V gene data show CDR1 as SQVTM and CDR2 as ANQGSEA. This CDR3 reads CSVEDRPRGNYTF.

The rearrangement joins TRBV29-1 to TRBJ2-7. From germline, CDR1 is SQVTM and CDR2 ANQGSEA. The CDR3 is 13 amino acids. The CDR3 protein is CSVRLVTAYEQYF.

This sequence joins TRBV20-1 and TRBJ2-6; the TCRdb D gene call, TRBD1, has no DNA to confirm it. The germline V gene encodes CDR1 DFQATT and CDR2 SNEGSKA (reference sequence). The CDR3 runs to 14 residues. The CDR3: CSARWGPGANVLTF.

This chain connects TRBV20-1 to TRBJ2-1. Germline values: CDR1 DFQATT, CDR2 SNEGSKA (reference sequence). The CDR3 totals 14 residues. CDR3 amino acids: CSARDRFTRDEQFF.

This chain connects TRBV29-1 to TRBJ2-1; TCRdb returns TRBD1, unconfirmable since there is no DNA. This CDR3 is 14 amino acids long. Germline assignment: CDR1 SQVTM and CDR2 ANQGSEA. CDR3 region: CSVNRGMGYNEQFF.

Judged by frequency, this clonotype is medium-sized (0.01 to 0.1%). This chain links TRBV20-1 with TRBJ1-1; the TRBD1 assignment by TCRdb is unverifiable without DNA. Germline V gene lookup returns CDR1 DFQATT and CDR2 SNEGSKA (reference sequence). This CDR3 has 17 amino acids. The CDR3 protein is CSAPTDSTGRVNTEAFF.

The chain joins TRBV20-1 to TRBJ2-7; the D gene TCRdb calls, TRBD2, cannot be checked with no DNA. Germline V gene sequence: CDR1 DFQATT, CDR2 SNEGSKA (reference sequence). CDR3 length equals 17 residues. CDR3 loop: CSARGNPGTSESVEQYF.

This sequence joins TRBV29-1 and TRBJ2-1. Looked up from germline, CDR1 is SQVTM and CDR2 is ANQGSEA. CDR3 length: 14 residues. The chain's CDR3 is CSVDGRAHRYEQFF.

The V call is TRBV2, the J call TRBJ1-1. Germline V CDR1 and CDR2: SNHLY, FYNNEI. There are 13 residues in the CDR3. CDR3 residues: CATKVASDTEAFF.

The rearrangement links TRBV20-1 to TRBJ2-7. The germline V gene has CDR1 DFQATT and CDR2 SNEGSKA (reference sequence). The CDR3 totals 14 residues. The CDR3 reads CSARDTSDAWEQYF.

V usage is TRBV20-1 and J usage is TRBJ2-3; TCRdb's D gene call, TRBD2, goes unchecked for lack of DNA. CDR1 is DFQATT, CDR2 SNEGSKA, per germline (reference sequence). The CDR3 has 14 residues. CDR3 protein: CSAIREGHTDTQYF.

This chain uses TRBV29-1 with TRBJ2-6. The germline CDR1 and CDR2 sequences are SQVTM and ANQGSEA. The CDR3 runs to 14 residues. CDR3 region: CSVSLMRGANVLTF.

The chain recombines TRBV20-1 with TRBJ2-7; the D gene TCRdb calls, TRBD1, cannot be checked with no DNA. Germline CDR1 is DFQATT and CDR2 is SNEGSKA (reference sequence). The CDR3 is made up of 14 amino acids. The CDR3 loop is CSAPDRGKGYEQYF.

The chain joins TRBV29-1 to TRBJ1-1. This CDR3 is built from 14 residues. The germline CDR1 and CDR2 sequences are SQVTM and ANQGSEA. CDR3 residues: CSVEGQRGNTEAFF. Filled out from reference TRBV29-1 and TRBJ1-1, the complete variable domain reads SAVISQKPSRDICQRGTSLTIQCQVDSQVTMMFWYRQQPGQSLTLIATANQGSEATYESGFVIDKFPISRPNLTFSTLTVSNMSPEDSSIYLCSVEGQRGNTEAFFGQGTRLTVV.

The genes are TRBV20-1 and TRBJ1-4; the TCRdb call, TRBD1, lacks DNA for checking. The CDR3 consists of 14 residues. Germline V lookup: CDR1 DFQATT, CDR2 SNEGSKA (reference sequence). CDR3 sequence: CSASTGDTNEKLFF.

The chain couples TRBV29-1 to TRBJ2-3; TCRdb selects TRBD1, and the lack of DNA leaves this call unchecked. CDR1 and CDR2 (germline): SQVTM, ANQGSEA. The CDR3 runs 14 residues. The CDR3 reads CSVSYGQGRNTQYF.

This clonotype is identified as medium-sized from frequency. J is TRBJ1-1 and V is TRBV10-3; TCRdb's D gene call, TRBD1, goes unchecked for lack of DNA. CDR1 and CDR2 from the germline V gene are ENHRY and SYGVKD. This CDR3 spans 13 amino acids. The CDR3 sequence: CAISDPGLTEAFF.

The rearrangement uses TRBV20-1 and TRBJ1-3; lacking DNA, the TRBD1 call made by TCRdb goes unchecked. Germline V gene sequence: CDR1 DFQATT, CDR2 SNEGSKA (reference sequence). The CDR3 covers 15 residues. CDR3: CSARDFGGGRNTIYF.

This chain uses TRBV20-1 with TRBJ2-5; TCRdb's D gene call, TRBD2, goes unchecked for lack of DNA. CDR3 length equals 15 residues. Germline V gene lookup returns CDR1 DFQATT and CDR2 SNEGSKA (reference sequence). The CDR3 protein is CSARKDSGLQETQYF.

CDR3 amino acids: CSCHTPGKETQYF. The rearrangement links TRBV29-1 to TRBJ2-5; with no DNA, the TCRdb D assignment of TRBD1 cannot be verified. CDR3 length: 13 amino acids. Germline V gene lookup returns CDR1 SQVTM and CDR2 ANQGSEA.